This T cell receptor beta chain was documented in a study of T cell responses to AZD1222 COVID-19 vaccine. Study-level findings and limits: Unmutated variant regions are reportedly targeted by nearly half of spike-specific TCRs.

Sequencing used immunoSEQ multiplex PCR; TCRdb keeps in-frame clones, though not all of them. Seen here are fewer than 85,000 clones, roughly four fifths observed once, and the top ten hold roughly 1.3%. There are 14 residues in the CDR3. Per the germline V gene, CDR1 is MNHEY and CDR2 is SVGAGI. Trimming removed 4 bases from V and 3 bases from J, with 10 bases in between. Concerning this clone itself: Its antigen is unknown.

The chain employs TRBV6-5 and TRBJ1-5; D gene uncertain. Sequencing used peripheral blood, obtained 28 days after the second AZD1222 dose. This TCR was recovered from an adult who received the AZD1222 COVID-19 vaccine. CDR3 nucleotides: TGTGCCAGCAGTTCGGACGGAAACAATCAGCCCCAGCATTTT. Its protein product is CASSSDGNNQPQHF.